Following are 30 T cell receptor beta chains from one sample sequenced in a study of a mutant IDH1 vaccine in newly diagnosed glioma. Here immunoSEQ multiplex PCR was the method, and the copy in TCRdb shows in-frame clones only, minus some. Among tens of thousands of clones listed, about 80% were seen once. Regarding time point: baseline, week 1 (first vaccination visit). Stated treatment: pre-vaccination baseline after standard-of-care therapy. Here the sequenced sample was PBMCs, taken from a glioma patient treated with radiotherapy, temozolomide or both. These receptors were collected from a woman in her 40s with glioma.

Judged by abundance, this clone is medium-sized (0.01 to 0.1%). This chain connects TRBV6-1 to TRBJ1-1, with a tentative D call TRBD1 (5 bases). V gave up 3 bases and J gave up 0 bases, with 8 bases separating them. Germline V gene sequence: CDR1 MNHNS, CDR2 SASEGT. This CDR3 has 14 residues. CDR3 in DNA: TGTGCCAGCAGTGACCGGGGGATGAACACTGAAGCTTTCTTT. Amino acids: CASSDRGMNTEAFF.

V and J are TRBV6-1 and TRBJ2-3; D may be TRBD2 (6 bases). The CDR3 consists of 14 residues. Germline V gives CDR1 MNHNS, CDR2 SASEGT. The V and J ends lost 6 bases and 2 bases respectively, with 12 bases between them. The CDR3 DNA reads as TGTGCCAGCAGATCTAGGGACTTCACAGATACGCAGTATTTT. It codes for CASRSRDFTDTQYF.

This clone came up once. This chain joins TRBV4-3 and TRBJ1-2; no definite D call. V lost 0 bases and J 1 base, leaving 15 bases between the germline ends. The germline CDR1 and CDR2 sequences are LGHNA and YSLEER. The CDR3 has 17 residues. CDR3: CASSQDWSASLNYGYTF. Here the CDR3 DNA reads TGCGCCAGCAGCCAAGATTGGAGTGCCTCACTTAACTATGGCTACACCTTC.

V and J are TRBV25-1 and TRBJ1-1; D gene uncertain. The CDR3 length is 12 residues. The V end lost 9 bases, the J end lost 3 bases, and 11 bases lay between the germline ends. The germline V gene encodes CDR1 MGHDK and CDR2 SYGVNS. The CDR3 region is CASAGPYTEAFF. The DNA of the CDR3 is TGTGCCAGTGCTGGGCCTTACACTGAAGCTTTCTTT.

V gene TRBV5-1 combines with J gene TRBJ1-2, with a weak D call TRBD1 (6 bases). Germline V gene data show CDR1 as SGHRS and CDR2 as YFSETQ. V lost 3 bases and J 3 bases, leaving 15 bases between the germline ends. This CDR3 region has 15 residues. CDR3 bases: TGCGCCAGCAGCTCAGGACAGAGGATGGACTATGGCTACACCTTC. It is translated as CASSSGQRMDYGYTF.

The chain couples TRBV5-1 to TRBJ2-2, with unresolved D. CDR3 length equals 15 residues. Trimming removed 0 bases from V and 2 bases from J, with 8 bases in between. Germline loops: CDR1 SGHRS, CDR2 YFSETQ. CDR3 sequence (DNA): TGCGCCAGCAGCTTGGCCCCGGGTAACACCGGGGAGCTGTTTTTT. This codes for CASSLAPGNTGELFF. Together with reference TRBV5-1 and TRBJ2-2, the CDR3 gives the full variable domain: KAGVTQTPRYLIKTRGQQVTLSCSPISGHRSVSWYQQTPGQGLQFLFEYFSETQRNKGNFPGRFSGRQFSNSRSEMNVSTLELGDSALYLCASSLAPGNTGELFFGEGSRLTVL.

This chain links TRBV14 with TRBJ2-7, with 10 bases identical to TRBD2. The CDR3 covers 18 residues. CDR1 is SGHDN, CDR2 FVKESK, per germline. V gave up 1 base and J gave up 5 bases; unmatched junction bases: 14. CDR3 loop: CASSQAVLAGGYNDEQYF. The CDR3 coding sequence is TGTGCCAGCAGCCAAGCGGTTTTAGCGGGGGGATACAACGACGAGCAGTACTTC.

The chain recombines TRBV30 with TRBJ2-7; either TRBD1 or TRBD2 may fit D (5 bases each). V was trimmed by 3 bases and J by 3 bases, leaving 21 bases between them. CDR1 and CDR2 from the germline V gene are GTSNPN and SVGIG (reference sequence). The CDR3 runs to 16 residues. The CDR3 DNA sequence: TGTGCCTGGAGCGGGCCAGGGCGGGTGGGTAACTACGAGCAGTACTTC. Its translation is CAWSGPGRVGNYEQYF.

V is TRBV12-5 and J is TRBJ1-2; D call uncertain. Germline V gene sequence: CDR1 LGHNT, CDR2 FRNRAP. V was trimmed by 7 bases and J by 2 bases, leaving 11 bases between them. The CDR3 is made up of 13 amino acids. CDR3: CASAPGHNYGYTF. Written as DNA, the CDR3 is TGTGCTAGTGCCCCCGGGCACAACTATGGCTACACCTTC.

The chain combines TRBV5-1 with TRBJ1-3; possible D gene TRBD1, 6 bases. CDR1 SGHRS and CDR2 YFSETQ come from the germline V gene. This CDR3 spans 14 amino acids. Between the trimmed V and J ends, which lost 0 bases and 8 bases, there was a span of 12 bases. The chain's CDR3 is CASSLEQGTDTIYF. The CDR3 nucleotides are TGCGCCAGCAGCTTGGAACAGGGCACAGACACCATATATTTT.

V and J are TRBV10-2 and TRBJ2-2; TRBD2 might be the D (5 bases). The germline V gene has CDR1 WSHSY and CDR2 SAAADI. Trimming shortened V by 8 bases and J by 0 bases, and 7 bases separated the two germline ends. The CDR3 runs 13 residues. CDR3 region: CASSTTNTGELFF. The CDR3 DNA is TGCGCCAGCTCGACTACGAACACCGGGGAGCTGTTTTTT.

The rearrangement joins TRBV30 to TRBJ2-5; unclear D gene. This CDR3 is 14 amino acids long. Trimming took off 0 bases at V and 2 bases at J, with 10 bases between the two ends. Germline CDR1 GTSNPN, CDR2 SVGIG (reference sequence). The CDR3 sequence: CAWSVVQIQETQYF. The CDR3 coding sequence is TGTGCCTGGAGTGTGGTCCAGATTCAAGAGACCCAGTACTTC.

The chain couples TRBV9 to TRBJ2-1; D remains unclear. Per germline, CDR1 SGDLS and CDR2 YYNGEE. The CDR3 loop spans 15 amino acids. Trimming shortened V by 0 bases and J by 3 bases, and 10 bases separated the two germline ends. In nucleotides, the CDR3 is TGTGCCAGCAGCGTAGGGGGTGACAACTACAATGAGCAGTTCTTC. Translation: CASSVGGDNYNEQFF.

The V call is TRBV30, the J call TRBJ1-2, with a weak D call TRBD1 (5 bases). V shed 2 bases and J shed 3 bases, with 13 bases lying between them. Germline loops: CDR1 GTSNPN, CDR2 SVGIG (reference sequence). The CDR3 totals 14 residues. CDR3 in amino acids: CAWSYAGTDYGYTF. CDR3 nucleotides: TGTGCCTGGAGTTACGCCGGGACGGACTATGGCTACACCTTC.

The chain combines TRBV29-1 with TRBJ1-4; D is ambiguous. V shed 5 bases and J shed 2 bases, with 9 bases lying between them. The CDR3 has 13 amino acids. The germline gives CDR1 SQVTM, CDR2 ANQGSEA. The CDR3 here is CSVSRGTNEKLFF. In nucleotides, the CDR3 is TGCAGCGTTTCCCGCGGGACTAATGAAAAACTGTTTTTT.

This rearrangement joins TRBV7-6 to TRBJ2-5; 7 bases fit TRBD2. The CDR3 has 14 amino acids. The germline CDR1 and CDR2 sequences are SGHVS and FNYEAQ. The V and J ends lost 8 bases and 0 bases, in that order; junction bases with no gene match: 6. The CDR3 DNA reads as TGTGCCAGCGGGGGACTAAACAACCAAGAGACCCAGTACTTC. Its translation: CASGGLNNQETQYF.

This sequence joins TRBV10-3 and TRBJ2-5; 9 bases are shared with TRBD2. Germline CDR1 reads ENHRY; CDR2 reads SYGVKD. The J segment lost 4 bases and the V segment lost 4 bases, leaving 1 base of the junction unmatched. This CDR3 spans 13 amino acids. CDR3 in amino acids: CAISGTSAETQYF. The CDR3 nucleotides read TGTGCCATCAGTGGGACTAGCGCAGAGACCCAGTACTTC.

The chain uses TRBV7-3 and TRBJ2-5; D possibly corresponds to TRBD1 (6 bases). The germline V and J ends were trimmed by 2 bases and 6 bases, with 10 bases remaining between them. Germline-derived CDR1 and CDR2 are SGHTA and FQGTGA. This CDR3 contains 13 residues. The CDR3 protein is CASSLDRSQTQYF. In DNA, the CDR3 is TGTGCCAGCAGCTTAGACAGGTCGCAGACCCAGTACTTC. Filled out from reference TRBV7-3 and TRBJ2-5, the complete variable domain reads GAGVSQTPSNKVTEKGKYVELRCDPISGHTALYWYRQSLGQGPEFLIYFQGTGAADDSGLPNDRFFAVRPEGSVSTLKIQRTERGDSAVYLCASSLDRSQTQYFGPGTRLLVL.

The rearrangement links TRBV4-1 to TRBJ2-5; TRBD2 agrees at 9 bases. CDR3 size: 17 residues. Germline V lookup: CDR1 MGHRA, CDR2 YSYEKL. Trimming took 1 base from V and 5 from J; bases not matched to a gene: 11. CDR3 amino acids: CASSQGTGLAGRETQYF. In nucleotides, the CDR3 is TGCGCCAGCAGCCAAGGGACGGGACTAGCCGGGCGGGAGACCCAGTACTTC.

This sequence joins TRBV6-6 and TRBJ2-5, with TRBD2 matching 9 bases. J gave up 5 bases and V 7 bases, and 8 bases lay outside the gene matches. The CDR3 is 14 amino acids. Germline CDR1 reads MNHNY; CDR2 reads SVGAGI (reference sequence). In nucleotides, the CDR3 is TGTGCCAGCACGGGCGGGGGGGCATGGGAGACCCAGTACTTC. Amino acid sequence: CASTGGGAWETQYF.

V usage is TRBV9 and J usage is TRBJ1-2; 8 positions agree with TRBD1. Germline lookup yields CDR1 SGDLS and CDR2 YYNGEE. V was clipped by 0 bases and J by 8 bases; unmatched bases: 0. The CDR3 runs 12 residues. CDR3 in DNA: TGTGCCAGCAGCGTAGCAGGGGGCGGCTACACCTTC. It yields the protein CASSVAGGGYTF.

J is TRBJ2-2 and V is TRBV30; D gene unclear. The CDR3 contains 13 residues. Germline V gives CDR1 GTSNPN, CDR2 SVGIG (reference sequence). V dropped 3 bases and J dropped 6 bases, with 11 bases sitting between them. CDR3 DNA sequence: TGTGCCTGGAGCACCTCCCGGGCCGGGGAGCTGTTTTTT. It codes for CAWSTSRAGELFF.

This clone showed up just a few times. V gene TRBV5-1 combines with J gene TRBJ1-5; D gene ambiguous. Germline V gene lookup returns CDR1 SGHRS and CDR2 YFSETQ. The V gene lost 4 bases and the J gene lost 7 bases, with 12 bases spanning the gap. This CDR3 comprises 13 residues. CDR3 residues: CASSIVMGQPQHF. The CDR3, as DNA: TGCGCCAGCAGCATTGTCATGGGACAGCCCCAGCATTTT.

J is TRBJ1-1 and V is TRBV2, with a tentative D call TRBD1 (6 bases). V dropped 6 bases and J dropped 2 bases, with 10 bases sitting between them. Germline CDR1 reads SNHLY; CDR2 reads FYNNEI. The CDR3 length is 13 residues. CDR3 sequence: CASRTGLNTEAFF. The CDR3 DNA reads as TGTGCCAGCAGGACAGGATTAAACACTGAAGCTTTCTTT.

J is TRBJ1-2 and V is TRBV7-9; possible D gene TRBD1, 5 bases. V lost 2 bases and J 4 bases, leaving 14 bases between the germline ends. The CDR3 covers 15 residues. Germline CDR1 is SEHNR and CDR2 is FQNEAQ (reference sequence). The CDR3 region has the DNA TGTGCCAGCAGCTTATATTTAGGGGATAGCTATGGCTACACCTTC. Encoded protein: CASSLYLGDSYGYTF.

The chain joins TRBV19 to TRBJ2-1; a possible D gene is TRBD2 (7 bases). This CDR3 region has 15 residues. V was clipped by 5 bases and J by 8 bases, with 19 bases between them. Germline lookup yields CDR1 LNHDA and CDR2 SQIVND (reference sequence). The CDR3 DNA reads TGTGCCAGTAGTGGGGGGGCAGGGAGAGCCGATGAGCAGTTCTTC. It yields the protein CASSGGAGRADEQFF.

This CDR3 is CSVGRAGDGYTF. Written as DNA, the CDR3 is TGCAGCGTTGGTAGGGCTGGGGATGGCTACACCTTC. J is TRBJ1-2 and V is TRBV29-1; D is unresolved. Trimming shortened V by 4 bases and J by 6 bases, and 12 bases separated the two germline ends. CDR3 length: 12 residues. Per germline, CDR1 SQVTM and CDR2 ANQGSEA.

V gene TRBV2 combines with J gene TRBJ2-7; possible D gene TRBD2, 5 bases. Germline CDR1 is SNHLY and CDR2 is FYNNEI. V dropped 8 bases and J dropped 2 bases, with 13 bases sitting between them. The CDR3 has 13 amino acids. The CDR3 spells CASGSIRPYEQYF. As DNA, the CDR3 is TGTGCCAGCGGGAGCATAAGGCCCTACGAGCAGTACTTC.

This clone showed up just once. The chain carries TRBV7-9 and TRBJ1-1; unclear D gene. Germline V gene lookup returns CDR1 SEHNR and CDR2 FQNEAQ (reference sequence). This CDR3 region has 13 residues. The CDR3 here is CTRGSIDDTEAFF. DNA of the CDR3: TGTACCCGAGGGTCAATCGATGACACTGAAGCTTTCTTT.

This CDR3 is CASSPRARGANEKLFF. CDR3 nucleotides: TGTGCCAGCTCACCACGGGCGCGGGGGGCTAATGAAAAACTGTTTTTT. The V gene is TRBV18, the J gene TRBJ1-4, with D possibly being TRBD1 (5 bases). The CDR3 length is 16 residues. Germline lookup yields CDR1 KGHSH and CDR2 LQKENI. Trimming cost V 1 base and J 3 bases, with 12 bases left between them.